The rows below give T cell receptor beta chains drawn from one sample of a study of blood T cell repertoires in COVID-19. TCRdb's copy holds only in-frame clones and misses some; the assay was immunoSEQ multiplex PCR. The sample contains approximately 90,000 clones, around nine tenths of which appear only once. Sequencing used peripheral blood. All receptors derive from a woman older than 75 with acute or convalescent COVID-19. Each CDR3 is given with its conserved first and last residue. Fields, in order: clone size, V gene, J gene, D gene, CDR3 DNA, CDR3 protein. A D gene is named only where the DNA matches it firmly. Rows give clone size only sometimes, using once, few, many, or a class for an expanded clone.

abundance: NA; v_gene: TRBV19; j_gene: TRBJ1-5; d_gene: NA; CDR3nt: TGTGCCAGTAGTATAGTCACGGATCAGCCCCAGCATTTT; CDR3aa: CASSIVTDQPQHF
abundance: few; v_gene: TRBV4-2; j_gene: TRBJ2-1; d_gene: TRBD2; CDR3nt: TGTGCCAGCAGCCAAGATCGGATAGCGGGGGGCCGGAGCTCCTACAATGAGCAGTTCTTC; CDR3aa: CASSQDRIAGGRSSYNEQFF
abundance: NA; v_gene: TRBV19; j_gene: TRBJ1-1; d_gene: TRBD1; CDR3nt: TGTGCCAGTAGTGACAGGGGCCTCATGAACACTGAAGCTTTCTTT; CDR3aa: CASSDRGLMNTEAFF
abundance: NA; v_gene: TRBV20-1; j_gene: TRBJ2-3; d_gene: NA; CDR3nt: TGCAGTGCTAGTTCCGGTTTTAGCACAGATACGCAGTATTTT; CDR3aa: CSASSGFSTDTQYF
abundance: NA; v_gene: TRBV19; j_gene: TRBJ1-6; d_gene: NA; CDR3nt: TGTGCCAGTAGTTTGGATCCAGCGGGAGGCAATTCACCCCTCCACTTT; CDR3aa: CASSLDPAGGNSPLHF
abundance: once; v_gene: TRBV7-2; j_gene: TRBJ2-2; d_gene: NA; CDR3nt: TGTGCCAGCAGCTTCTCGAACACCGGGGAGCTGTTTTTT; CDR3aa: CASSFSNTGELFF
abundance: NA; v_gene: TRBV10-1; j_gene: TRBJ2-2; d_gene: TRBD2; CDR3nt: TGCGCCAGCAGCGGCTTTAAGCGGGGGCCCGGGGAGCTGTTTTTT; CDR3aa: CASSGFKRGPGELFF
abundance: NA; v_gene: TRBV5-5; j_gene: TRBJ2-7; d_gene: TRBD1; CDR3nt: TGTGCCAGCAGCTTGTTGGGACAGGGCTCCTACGAGCAGTACTTC; CDR3aa: CASSLLGQGSYEQYF
abundance: NA; v_gene: TRBV5-6; j_gene: TRBJ1-1; d_gene: NA; CDR3nt: TGTGCCAGCAGCTTGTTATCCCAGGGGAACACTGAAGCTTTCTTT; CDR3aa: CASSLLSQGNTEAFF
abundance: NA; v_gene: TRBV11-3; j_gene: TRBJ1-1; d_gene: NA; CDR3nt: TGTGCCAGCAGCTTAGAGGTCAGGGAGAACACTGAAGCTTTCTTT; CDR3aa: CASSLEVRENTEAFF
abundance: once; v_gene: TRBV5-1; j_gene: TRBJ1-2; d_gene: NA; CDR3nt: TGCGCCAGCAGCTTGGTTGGGGGGAGCTATGGCTACACCTTC; CDR3aa: CASSLVGGSYGYTF
abundance: NA; v_gene: TRBV5-1; j_gene: TRBJ1-4; d_gene: NA; CDR3nt: TGCGCCAGCAGCTTGGGATCAGGGAACGGCGAAAAACTGTTTTTT; CDR3aa: CASSLGSGNGEKLFF
abundance: NA; v_gene: TRBV28; j_gene: TRBJ1-1; d_gene: NA; CDR3nt: TGTGCCAGCAGTCCGGGTTTCACTGAAGCTTTCTTT; CDR3aa: CASSPGFTEAFF
abundance: NA; v_gene: TRBV5-1; j_gene: TRBJ2-1; d_gene: NA; CDR3nt: TGCGCCAGCAGCTTGTCGCAGGGCTCCTACAATGAGCAGTTCTTC; CDR3aa: CASSLSQGSYNEQFF
abundance: NA; v_gene: TRBV7-9; j_gene: TRBJ1-3; d_gene: TRBD1; CDR3nt: TGTGCCAGCAGCGACCGGGACAGCAACTCTGGAAACACCATATATTTT; CDR3aa: CASSDRDSNSGNTIYF
abundance: NA; v_gene: TRBV5-1; j_gene: TRBJ2-7; d_gene: NA; CDR3nt: TGCGCCAGCAGCCTCGAGCTGAGGGCCGGCGAGCAGTACTTC; CDR3aa: CASSLELRAGEQYF
abundance: once; v_gene: TRBV5-5; j_gene: TRBJ1-2; d_gene: TRBD1; CDR3nt: TGTGCCAGCAGCTTGCGGACCGAGACAGGGGTAACCTTC; CDR3aa: CASSLRTETGVTF
abundance: NA; v_gene: TRBV5-3; j_gene: TRBJ2-5; d_gene: NA; CDR3nt: TGTGCCAGAAGCCGTGAAGAGACCCAGTACTTC; CDR3aa: CARSREETQYF
abundance: once; v_gene: TRBV7-9; j_gene: TRBJ2-2; d_gene: TRBD2; CDR3nt: TGTGCCAGCAGTCCTTCTCGCGGGGGGAACACCGGGGAGCTGTTTTTT; CDR3aa: CASSPSRGGNTGELFF
abundance: NA; v_gene: TRBV7-2; j_gene: TRBJ2-5; d_gene: TRBD1; CDR3nt: TGTGCCAGCAGCTTAGGATTCACAGGGGTTTGGCAGACCCAGTACTTC; CDR3aa: CASSLGFTGVWQTQYF
abundance: once; v_gene: TRBV7-9; j_gene: TRBJ2-2; d_gene: NA; CDR3nt: TGTGCCAGCAGCCCGGGATGGCCGAGTCACACCGGGGAGCTGTTTTTT; CDR3aa: CASSPGWPSHTGELFF
abundance: NA; v_gene: TRBV5-1; j_gene: TRBJ1-1; d_gene: NA; CDR3nt: TGCGCCACTTCGACAGCGATGAACACTGAAGCTTTCTTT; CDR3aa: CATSTAMNTEAFF
abundance: NA; v_gene: TRBV18; j_gene: TRBJ1-6; d_gene: TRBD1; CDR3nt: TGTGCCAGCTCAGAGGGACAGGGCGCACCCCTCCACTTT; CDR3aa: CASSEGQGAPLHF
abundance: NA; v_gene: TRBV7-2; j_gene: TRBJ2-7; d_gene: NA; CDR3nt: TGTGCCAGCAGCTCCCGCGACAGATACGAGCAGTACTTC; CDR3aa: CASSSRDRYEQYF
abundance: few; v_gene: TRBV2; j_gene: TRBJ2-5; d_gene: NA; CDR3nt: TGTGCCAGCAGAGGGGTCGGGACCCAGTACTTC; CDR3aa: CASRGVGTQYF
abundance: NA; v_gene: TRBV7-9; j_gene: TRBJ1-1; d_gene: NA; CDR3nt: TGTGCCAGCAGCTTTAGGGGGATGAACACTGAAGCTTTCTTT; CDR3aa: CASSFRGMNTEAFF
abundance: NA; v_gene: TRBV5-1; j_gene: TRBJ2-1; d_gene: TRBD2; CDR3nt: TGCGCCAGCAGCCCGAGGTCTAGCGGGGGCCAGGGAGAGCAGTTCTTC; CDR3aa: CASSPRSSGGQGEQFF
abundance: NA; v_gene: TRBV5-5; j_gene: TRBJ2-1; d_gene: TRBD1; CDR3nt: TGTGCCAGCAGAGTGGACAGGGGGGTCAATGAGCAGTTCTTC; CDR3aa: CASRVDRGVNEQFF
abundance: NA; v_gene: TRBV6-1; j_gene: TRBJ1-5; d_gene: NA; CDR3nt: TGTGCCAGCAGTGAATCTGACAGTTTCAATCAGCCCCAGCATTTT; CDR3aa: CASSESDSFNQPQHF
abundance: NA; v_gene: TRBV5-1; j_gene: TRBJ2-1; d_gene: NA; CDR3nt: TGCGCCAGCAGCTTGGGGGCGACAGCTTTCTACAATGAGCAGTTCTTC; CDR3aa: CASSLGATAFYNEQFF